This T cell receptor beta chain was sequenced during a study of T-cell reconstitution after alpha-beta-depleted transplantation in children. Unique molecular identifiers were built into the TCRbeta library. TCRdb re-derived calls from the PCR reads in MiXCR, one entry per CDR3 protein. This table holds around 380,000 distinct CDR3 sequences, roughly 11% found once. This CDR3 is built from 16 residues. V gave up 5 bases and J gave up 5 bases, with 19 bases separating them. J is TRBJ2-1 and V is TRBV12-3 or TRBV12-4, with D perhaps matching TRBD2 (6 bases). This TCR derives from a human donor who donated a stem cell graft to a child with acute myeloid leukemia. The material was PBMCs from the stem cell graft donor, obtained from the stem cell graft. Written as DNA, the CDR3 is TGTGCCAGCAGTCCCTCCAAAGCGGGTTATGACAATGAGCAGTTCTTC. Translation gives CASSPSKAGYDNEQFF.